The rows below give T cell receptor beta chains drawn from one sample of a study of early T cells in non-severe SARS-CoV-2 infection. TCRdb re-called the 5' RACE reads with MiXCR, one entry per CDR3 protein. The sample lists 100,000 to 150,000 distinct CDR3 sequences; under 15% were seen once. The sample was whole blood. Receptor source: an adult who was a healthcare worker with PCR-confirmed SARS-CoV-2 infection or an uninfected control (not recorded which). Both conserved end residues are part of each CDR3. Fields, in order: CDR3 length, D gene, V gene, J gene, clone size, CDR3 protein, CDR3 DNA. D genes are given only for firm matches. Size values are once, few and many counts, or a class for expanded clones, and some rows have none.

len: 14; d_gene: .; v_gene: TRBV5-1; j_gene: TRBJ2-5; abundance: few; CDR3aa: CASSLYRARETQYF; CDR3nt: TGCGCCAGCAGCCTATACAGGGCCCGCGAGACCCAGTACTTC
len: 11; d_gene: .; v_gene: TRBV12-3/TRBV12-4; j_gene: TRBJ1-4; abundance: .; CDR3aa: CASLLGEKLFF; CDR3nt: TGTGCCAGCTTGCTTGGAGAAAAACTGTTTTTT
len: 15; d_gene: .; v_gene: TRBV5-1; j_gene: TRBJ1-6; abundance: .; CDR3aa: CASSAAGWTNSPLHF; CDR3nt: TGCGCCAGCAGTGCGGCAGGCTGGACCAATTCACCCCTCCACTTT
len: 14; d_gene: .; v_gene: TRBV15; j_gene: TRBJ2-3; abundance: few; CDR3aa: CATSRGGSTDTQYF; CDR3nt: TGTGCCACCAGCAGAGGAGGGAGCACAGATACGCAGTATTTT
len: 16; d_gene: .; v_gene: TRBV7-9; j_gene: TRBJ1-1; abundance: few; CDR3aa: CASSLRRADMNTEAFF; CDR3nt: TGTGCCAGCAGCTTAAGGAGGGCGGATATGAACACTGAAGCTTTCTTT
len: 14; d_gene: .; v_gene: TRBV6-2/TRBV6-3; j_gene: TRBJ2-7; abundance: .; CDR3aa: CASSYGPGNYEQYF; CDR3nt: TGTGCCAGCAGTTACGGTCCAGGTAACTACGAGCAGTACTTC
len: 17; d_gene: .; v_gene: TRBV4-1; j_gene: TRBJ1-2; abundance: few; CDR3aa: CASSQVGGHRSDYGYTF; CDR3nt: TGCGCCAGCAGCCAAGTGGGGGGGCACAGGAGCGACTATGGCTACACCTTC
len: 12; d_gene: .; v_gene: TRBV25-1; j_gene: TRBJ1-3; abundance: few; CDR3aa: CASREGRNTIYF; CDR3nt: TGTGCCAGCAGGGAGGGAAGAAACACCATATATTTT
len: 17; d_gene: .; v_gene: TRBV6-1; j_gene: TRBJ1-6; abundance: few; CDR3aa: CASSSGIGASQHSPLHF; CDR3nt: TGTGCCAGCAGTTCCGGGATTGGGGCTTCTCAGCATTCACCCCTCCACTTT
len: 13; d_gene: TRBD1; v_gene: TRBV19; j_gene: TRBJ2-7; abundance: .; CDR3aa: CASSARDSYEQYF; CDR3nt: TGTGCCAGTAGTGCTCGGGACAGCTACGAGCAGTACTTC
len: 13; d_gene: .; v_gene: TRBV12-3/TRBV12-4; j_gene: TRBJ1-5; abundance: .; CDR3aa: CASSLRLNQPQHF; CDR3nt: TGTGCCAGCAGTTTACGGCTCAATCAGCCCCAGCATTTT
len: 15; d_gene: TRBD1; v_gene: TRBV9; j_gene: TRBJ2-7; abundance: .; CDR3aa: CASSLGTESSYEQYF; CDR3nt: TGTGCCAGCAGCCTAGGGACAGAGAGCTCCTACGAGCAGTACTTC
len: 13; d_gene: TRBD1; v_gene: TRBV20-1; j_gene: TRBJ1-2; abundance: many; CDR3aa: CSAKGTARGGYTF; CDR3nt: TGCAGTGCTAAAGGGACAGCGAGAGGCGGCTACACCTTC
len: 15; d_gene: TRBD1; v_gene: TRBV19; j_gene: TRBJ2-2; abundance: .; CDR3aa: CASSPRDRGTGELFF; CDR3nt: TGTGCCAGTAGTCCTCGGGACAGGGGGACCGGGGAGCTGTTTTTT
len: 12; d_gene: .; v_gene: TRBV7-7; j_gene: TRBJ2-5; abundance: .; CDR3aa: CAIRDSQETQYF; CDR3nt: TGTGCCATTCGGGACTCCCAAGAGACCCAGTACTTC
len: 18; d_gene: TRBD2; v_gene: TRBV27; j_gene: TRBJ2-3; abundance: many; CDR3aa: CASSLLPSGGLSTDTQYF; CDR3nt: TGTGCCAGCAGTTTATTACCTAGCGGGGGCCTCAGCACAGATACGCAGTATTTT
len: 15; d_gene: .; v_gene: TRBV4-1; j_gene: TRBJ1-1; abundance: few; CDR3aa: CASSQVGSRDTEAFF; CDR3nt: TGCGCCAGCAGCCAAGTGGGTAGCAGGGACACTGAAGCTTTCTTT
len: 13; d_gene: .; v_gene: TRBV10-1; j_gene: TRBJ1-2; abundance: few; CDR3aa: CASSNRQLDGYTF; CDR3nt: TGCGCCAGCAGTAACCGACAGCTAGACGGCTACACCTTC
len: 14; d_gene: .; v_gene: TRBV18; j_gene: TRBJ1-5; abundance: many; CDR3aa: CASSQGGLNQPQHF; CDR3nt: TGTGCCAGCTCACAGGGGGGCCTTAATCAGCCCCAGCATTTT
len: 12; d_gene: .; v_gene: TRBV20-1; j_gene: TRBJ2-1; abundance: few; CDR3aa: CSEKGAYNEQFF; CDR3nt: TGCAGTGAGAAGGGGGCCTACAATGAGCAGTTCTTC
len: 14; d_gene: TRBD1; v_gene: TRBV5-4; j_gene: TRBJ2-7; abundance: few; CDR3aa: CASSTGQGPYEQYF; CDR3nt: TGTGCCAGCAGCACGGGACAGGGGCCCTACGAGCAGTACTTC
len: 17; d_gene: .; v_gene: TRBV15; j_gene: TRBJ1-3; abundance: many; CDR3aa: CATSSSPGRNSGNTIYF; CDR3nt: TGTGCCACCAGCTCAAGCCCAGGACGTAACTCTGGAAACACCATATATTTT
len: 15; d_gene: .; v_gene: TRBV27; j_gene: TRBJ1-1; abundance: many; CDR3aa: CASSPIPQGNTEAFF; CDR3nt: TGTGCCAGCAGTCCCATCCCGCAGGGGAACACTGAAGCTTTCTTT
len: 14; d_gene: TRBD2; v_gene: TRBV9; j_gene: TRBJ2-1; abundance: .; CDR3aa: CASSGQLAGERQFF; CDR3nt: TGTGCCAGCAGCGGCCAGCTAGCGGGGGAAAGGCAGTTCTTC
len: 12; d_gene: .; v_gene: TRBV20-1; j_gene: TRBJ2-1; abundance: .; CDR3aa: CSAAPSYNEQFF; CDR3nt: TGCAGTGCTGCTCCCTCCTACAATGAGCAGTTCTTC
len: 17; d_gene: TRBD2; v_gene: TRBV5-1; j_gene: TRBJ2-3; abundance: few; CDR3aa: CASSLLGTSDSTDTQYF; CDR3nt: TGCGCCAGCAGCTTATTGGGGACTAGCGACTCCACAGATACGCAGTATTTT
len: 14; d_gene: .; v_gene: TRBV30; j_gene: TRBJ1-4; abundance: few; CDR3aa: CAWSKTGGGEKLFF; CDR3nt: TGTGCCTGGAGTAAGACAGGAGGTGGTGAAAAACTGTTTTTT
len: 14; d_gene: .; v_gene: TRBV5-1; j_gene: TRBJ2-5; abundance: few; CDR3aa: CASSLETVKETQYF; CDR3nt: TGCGCCAGCAGCCTGGAAACGGTGAAAGAGACCCAGTACTTC
len: 16; d_gene: .; v_gene: TRBV10-3; j_gene: TRBJ2-5; abundance: few; CDR3aa: CAISESHGGGQETQYF; CDR3nt: TGTGCCATCAGTGAATCACATGGCGGGGGCCAGGAGACCCAGTACTTC
len: 15; d_gene: .; v_gene: TRBV7-2; j_gene: TRBJ1-1; abundance: many; CDR3aa: CASSLVGGRNTEAFF; CDR3nt: TGTGCCAGCAGCTTGGTGGGGGGGCGAAACACTGAAGCTTTCTTT
len: 14; d_gene: TRBD2; v_gene: TRBV20-1; j_gene: TRBJ2-7; abundance: .; CDR3aa: CSATPATSGYEQYF; CDR3nt: TGCAGTGCTACCCCCGCGACTAGCGGGTACGAGCAGTACTTC
len: 15; d_gene: TRBD2; v_gene: TRBV20-1; j_gene: TRBJ2-1; abundance: .; CDR3aa: CSASPGLAVNNEQFF; CDR3nt: TGCAGTGCTTCACCGGGACTAGCGGTGAACAATGAGCAGTTCTTC
len: 16; d_gene: TRBD1; v_gene: TRBV4-2; j_gene: TRBJ1-6; abundance: .; CDR3aa: CASSQPPGQGRSPLHF; CDR3nt: TGTGCCAGCAGCCAACCTCCGGGACAGGGTCGTTCACCCCTCCACTTT
len: 13; d_gene: .; v_gene: TRBV9; j_gene: TRBJ2-1; abundance: few; CDR3aa: CASSPRVIGEQFF; CDR3nt: TGTGCCAGCAGCCCGAGGGTAATCGGTGAGCAGTTCTTC
len: 14; d_gene: .; v_gene: TRBV3-1; j_gene: TRBJ1-2; abundance: once; CDR3aa: CASSPSGVQYGYTF; CDR3nt: TGTGCCAGCAGCCCCTCCGGGGTGCAGTATGGCTACACCTTC
len: 12; d_gene: .; v_gene: TRBV6-1; j_gene: TRBJ2-7; abundance: .; CDR3aa: CASSEVSYEQYF; CDR3nt: TGTGCCAGCAGTGAAGTCTCCTACGAGCAGTACTTC
len: 14; d_gene: .; v_gene: TRBV30; j_gene: TRBJ1-1; abundance: .; CDR3aa: CAWLVGLGDTEAFF; CDR3nt: TGTGCCTGGCTCGTGGGGCTAGGGGACACTGAAGCTTTCTTT
len: 16; d_gene: TRBD1; v_gene: TRBV4-1; j_gene: TRBJ1-1; abundance: .; CDR3aa: CASSQVYRGQNTEAFF; CDR3nt: TGCGCCAGCAGCCAAGTATACAGGGGGCAGAACACTGAAGCTTTCTTT
len: 13; d_gene: TRBD1; v_gene: TRBV20-1; j_gene: TRBJ1-3; abundance: .; CDR3aa: CSAPGGFGNTIYF; CDR3nt: TGCAGTGCTCCAGGGGGCTTCGGAAACACCATATATTTT
len: 15; d_gene: .; v_gene: TRBV30; j_gene: TRBJ1-1; abundance: few; CDR3aa: CAWSPGTYVATEAFF; CDR3nt: TGTGCCTGGAGCCCCGGGACATATGTAGCCACTGAAGCTTTCTTT
len: 14; d_gene: TRBD1; v_gene: TRBV20-1; j_gene: TRBJ2-7; abundance: many; CDR3aa: CSAYPGQGAYEQYF; CDR3nt: TGCAGTGCCTACCCGGGACAGGGGGCCTACGAGCAGTACTTC
len: 16; d_gene: .; v_gene: TRBV11-2; j_gene: TRBJ2-1; abundance: many; CDR3aa: CASSSGRDSSYNEQFF; CDR3nt: TGTGCCAGCAGCTCTGGAAGGGATAGCTCCTACAATGAGCAGTTCTTC
len: 15; d_gene: .; v_gene: TRBV11-2; j_gene: TRBJ2-7; abundance: many; CDR3aa: CASSSLRTQRDEQYF; CDR3nt: TGTGCCAGCAGCTCGCTCCGGACCCAGAGGGACGAGCAGTACTTC